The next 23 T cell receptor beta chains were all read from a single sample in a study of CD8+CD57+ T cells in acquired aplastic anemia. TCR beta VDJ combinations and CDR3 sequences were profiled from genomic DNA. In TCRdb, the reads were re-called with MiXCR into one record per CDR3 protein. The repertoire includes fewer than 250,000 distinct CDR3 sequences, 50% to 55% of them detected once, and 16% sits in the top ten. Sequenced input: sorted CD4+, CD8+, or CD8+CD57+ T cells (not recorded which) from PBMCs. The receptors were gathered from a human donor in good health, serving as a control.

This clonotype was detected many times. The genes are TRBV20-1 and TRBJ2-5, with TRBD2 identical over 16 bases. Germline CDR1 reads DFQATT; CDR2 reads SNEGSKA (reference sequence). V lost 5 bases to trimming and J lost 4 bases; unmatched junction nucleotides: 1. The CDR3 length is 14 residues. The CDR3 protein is CSAGTSGGVETQYF. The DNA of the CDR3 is TGCAGTGCTGGGACTAGCGGGGGGGTAGAGACCCAGTACTTC.

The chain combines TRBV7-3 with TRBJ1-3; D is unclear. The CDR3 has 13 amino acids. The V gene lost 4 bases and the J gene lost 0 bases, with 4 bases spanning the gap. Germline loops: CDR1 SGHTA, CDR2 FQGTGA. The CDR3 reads CASSSNSGNTIYF. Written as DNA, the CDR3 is TGTGCCAGCAGCTCGAACTCTGGAAACACCATATATTTT.

This CDR3 is CASSLAGQGLNYGYTF. The DNA for the CDR3 is TGTGCCAGCAGCTTAGCGGGGCAGGGCCTTAACTATGGCTACACCTTC. V usage is TRBV7-8 and J usage is TRBJ1-2, with a tentative D call TRBD1 (5 bases). The CDR3 extends over 16 amino acids. Germline V lookup: CDR1 SGHVS, CDR2 FQNEAQ. V was trimmed by 0 bases and J by 1 base, leaving 12 bases between them.

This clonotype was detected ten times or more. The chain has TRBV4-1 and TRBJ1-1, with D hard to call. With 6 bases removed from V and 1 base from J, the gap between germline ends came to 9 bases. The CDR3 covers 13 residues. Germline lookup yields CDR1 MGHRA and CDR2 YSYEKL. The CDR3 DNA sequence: TGCGCCAGCAGACCTCCGGGGAACACTGAAGCTTTCTTT. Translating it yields CASRPPGNTEAFF.

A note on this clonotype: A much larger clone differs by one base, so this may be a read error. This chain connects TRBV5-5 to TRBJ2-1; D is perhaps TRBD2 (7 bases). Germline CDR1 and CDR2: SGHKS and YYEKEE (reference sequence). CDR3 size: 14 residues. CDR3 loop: CASSLGGGDNEQSF. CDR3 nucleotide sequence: TGTGCCAGCAGCTTGGGAGGGGGGGACAATGAGCAGTCCTTC.

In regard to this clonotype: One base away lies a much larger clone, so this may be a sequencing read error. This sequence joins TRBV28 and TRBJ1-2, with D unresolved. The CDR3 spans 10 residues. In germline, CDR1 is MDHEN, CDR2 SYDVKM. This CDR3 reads CVSSRYGYTF. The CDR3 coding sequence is TGTGTCAGCAGTCGTTATGGCTACACCTTC.

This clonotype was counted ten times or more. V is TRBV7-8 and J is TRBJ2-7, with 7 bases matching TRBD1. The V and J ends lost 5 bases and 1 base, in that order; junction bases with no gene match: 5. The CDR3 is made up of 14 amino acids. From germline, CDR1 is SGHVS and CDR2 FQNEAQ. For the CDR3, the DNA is TGTGCCAGCAGCCTCCGGGACAGTTCCTACGAGCAGTACTTC. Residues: CASSLRDSSYEQYF.

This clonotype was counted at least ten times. The CDR3 nucleotides read TGTGCCATCAGTGAGTCGACATCGTATAGCAATCAGCCCCAGCATTTT. Protein: CAISESTSYSNQPQHF. V and J are TRBV10-3 and TRBJ1-5; no definite D call. The germline V gene encodes CDR1 ENHRY and CDR2 SYGVKD. V dropped 0 bases and J dropped 0 bases, with 9 bases sitting between them. The CDR3 totals 16 residues.

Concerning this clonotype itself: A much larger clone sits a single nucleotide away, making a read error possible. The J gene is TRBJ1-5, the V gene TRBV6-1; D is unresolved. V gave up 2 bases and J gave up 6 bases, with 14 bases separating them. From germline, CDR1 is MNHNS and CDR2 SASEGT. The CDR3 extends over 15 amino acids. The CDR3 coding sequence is TGTGCCAGCAGTGAAATGTGGATAGGAGCTCAGCCCCAGCATTTT. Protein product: CASSEMWIGAQPQHF.

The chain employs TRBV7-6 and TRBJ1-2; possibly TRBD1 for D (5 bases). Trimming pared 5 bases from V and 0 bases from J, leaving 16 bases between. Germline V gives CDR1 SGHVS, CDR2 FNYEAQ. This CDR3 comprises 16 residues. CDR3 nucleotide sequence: TGTGCCAGCAGCCAGGGACCGGGCCGGGCTAACTATGGCTACACCTTC. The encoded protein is CASSQGPGRANYGYTF.

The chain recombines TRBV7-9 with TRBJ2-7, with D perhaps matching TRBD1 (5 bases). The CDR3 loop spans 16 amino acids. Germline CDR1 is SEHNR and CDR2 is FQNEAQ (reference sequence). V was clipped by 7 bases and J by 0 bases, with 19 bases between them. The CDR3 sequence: CASTLRWGQSSYEQYF. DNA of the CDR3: TGTGCCAGCACCCTACGGTGGGGCCAGAGCTCCTACGAGCAGTACTTC. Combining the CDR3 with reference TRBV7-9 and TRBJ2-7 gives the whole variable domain DTGVSQNPRHKITKRGQNVTFRCDPISEHNRLYWYRQTLGQGPEFLTYFQNEAQLEKSRLLSDRFSAERPKGSFSTLEIQRTEQGDSAMYLCASTLRWGQSSYEQYFGPGTRLTVT.

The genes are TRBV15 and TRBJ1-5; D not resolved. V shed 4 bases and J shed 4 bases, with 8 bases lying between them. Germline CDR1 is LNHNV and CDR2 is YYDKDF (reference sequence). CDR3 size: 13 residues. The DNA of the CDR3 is TGTGCCACCAGCACACAACAGAATCAGCCCCAGCATTTT. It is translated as CATSTQQNQPQHF. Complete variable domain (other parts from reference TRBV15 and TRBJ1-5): DAMVIQNPRYQVTQFGKPVTLSCSQTLNHNVMYWYQQKSSQAPKLLFHYYDKDFNNEADTPDNFQSRRPNTSFCFLDIRSPGLGDTAMYLCATSTQQNQPQHFGDGTRLSIL.

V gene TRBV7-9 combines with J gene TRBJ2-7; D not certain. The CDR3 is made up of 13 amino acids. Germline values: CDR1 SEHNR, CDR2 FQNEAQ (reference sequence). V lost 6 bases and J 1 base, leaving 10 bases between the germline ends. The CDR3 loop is CASSNTGSYEQYF. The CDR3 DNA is TGTGCCAGCAGTAACACGGGTTCCTACGAGCAGTACTTC.

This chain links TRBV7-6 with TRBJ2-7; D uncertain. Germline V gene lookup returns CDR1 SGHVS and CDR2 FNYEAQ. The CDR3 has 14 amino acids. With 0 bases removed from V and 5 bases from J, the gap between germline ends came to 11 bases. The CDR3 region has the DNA TGTGCCAGCAGCTTAGCTGGAGCTAGGGACGAGCAGTACTTC. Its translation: CASSLAGARDEQYF.

The chain's CDR3 is CASSRTGAGNTIYF. As DNA, the CDR3 is TGTGCCAGCAGCCGGACAGGGGCAGGAAACACCATATATTTT. The chain employs TRBV7-2 and TRBJ1-3, with 9 bases that match TRBD1. CDR1 is SGHTA and CDR2 is FQGNSA in the germline V gene. The V and J ends lost 5 bases and 4 bases, in that order; junction bases with no gene match: 3. CDR3 size: 14 residues. Combining the CDR3 with reference TRBV7-2 and TRBJ1-3 gives the whole variable domain GAGVSQSPSNKVTEKGKDVELRCDPISGHTALYWYRQSLGQGLEFLIYFQGNSAPDKSGLPSDRFSAERTGGSVSTLTIQRTQQEDSAVYLCASSRTGAGNTIYFGEGSWLTVV.

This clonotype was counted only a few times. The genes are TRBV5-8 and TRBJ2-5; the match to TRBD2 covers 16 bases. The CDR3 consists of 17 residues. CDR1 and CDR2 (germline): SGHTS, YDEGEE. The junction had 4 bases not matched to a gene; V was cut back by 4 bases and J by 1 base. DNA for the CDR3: TGTGCCAGCAGCCTGGGACTAGCGGGGGGGACCCAAGAGACCCAGTACTTC. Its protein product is CASSLGLAGGTQETQYF.

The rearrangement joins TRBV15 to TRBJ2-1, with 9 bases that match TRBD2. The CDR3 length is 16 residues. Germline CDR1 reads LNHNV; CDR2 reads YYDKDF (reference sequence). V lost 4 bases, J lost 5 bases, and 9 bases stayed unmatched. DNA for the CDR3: TGTGCCACCAGCACCAGAGAGTTAGCGGGGGACAATGAGCAGTTCTTC. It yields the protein CATSTRELAGDNEQFF. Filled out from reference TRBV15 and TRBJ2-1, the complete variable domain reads DAMVIQNPRYQVTQFGKPVTLSCSQTLNHNVMYWYQQKSSQAPKLLFHYYDKDFNNEADTPDNFQSRRPNTSFCFLDIRSPGLGDTAMYLCATSTRELAGDNEQFFGPGTRLTVL.

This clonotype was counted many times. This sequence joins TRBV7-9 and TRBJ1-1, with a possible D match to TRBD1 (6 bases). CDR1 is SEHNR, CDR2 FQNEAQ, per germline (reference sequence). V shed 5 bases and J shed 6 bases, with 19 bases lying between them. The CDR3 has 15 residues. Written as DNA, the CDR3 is TGTGCCAGCAGCCCCGTGGGGCAGGGGAAACCTGAAGCTTTCTTT. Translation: CASSPVGQGKPEAFF. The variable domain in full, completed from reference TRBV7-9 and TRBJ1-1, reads DTGVSQNPRHKITKRGQNVTFRCDPISEHNRLYWYRQTLGQGPEFLTYFQNEAQLEKSRLLSDRFSAERPKGSFSTLEIQRTEQGDSAMYLCASSPVGQGKPEAFFGQGTRLTVV.

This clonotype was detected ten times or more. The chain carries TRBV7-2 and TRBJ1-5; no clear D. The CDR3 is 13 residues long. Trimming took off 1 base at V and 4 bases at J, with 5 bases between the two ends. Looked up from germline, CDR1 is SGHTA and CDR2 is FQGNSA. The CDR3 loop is CASSLDRNQPQHF. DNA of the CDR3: TGTGCCAGCAGCTTAGACAGAAATCAGCCCCAGCATTTT. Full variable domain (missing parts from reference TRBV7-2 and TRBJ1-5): GAGVSQSPSNKVTEKGKDVELRCDPISGHTALYWYRQSLGQGLEFLIYFQGNSAPDKSGLPSDRFSAERTGGSVSTLTIQRTQQEDSAVYLCASSLDRNQPQHFGDGTRLSIL.

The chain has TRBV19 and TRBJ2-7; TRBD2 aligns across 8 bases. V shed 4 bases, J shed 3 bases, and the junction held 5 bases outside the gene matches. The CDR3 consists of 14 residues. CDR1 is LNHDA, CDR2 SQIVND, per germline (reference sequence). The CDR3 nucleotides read TGTGCCAGTAGTAAAGGGCTAGCGGGCTACGAGCAGTACTTC. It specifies CASSKGLAGYEQYF.

CDR3 protein: CSVDSRVRSSYNEQYF. The CDR3 DNA reads TGCAGCGTTGATTCTAGAGTGCGCAGCTCCTACAATGAGCAGTACTTC. The V and J genes are TRBV29-1 and TRBJ2-7; no reliable D call. Trimming shortened V by 3 bases and J by 7 bases, and 25 bases separated the two germline ends. This CDR3 region has 16 residues. Germline CDR1 is SQVTM and CDR2 is ANQGSEA.

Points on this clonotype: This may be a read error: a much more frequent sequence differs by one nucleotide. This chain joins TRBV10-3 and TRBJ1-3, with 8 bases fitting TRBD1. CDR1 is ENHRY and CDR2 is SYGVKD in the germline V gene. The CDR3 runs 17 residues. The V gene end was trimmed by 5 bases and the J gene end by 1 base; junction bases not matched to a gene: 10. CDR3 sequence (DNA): TGTGCCATCAGTTCGACAGGGGCCCTTTGGTCTGGAAACACCATATATTTT. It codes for CAISSTGALWSGNTIYF.

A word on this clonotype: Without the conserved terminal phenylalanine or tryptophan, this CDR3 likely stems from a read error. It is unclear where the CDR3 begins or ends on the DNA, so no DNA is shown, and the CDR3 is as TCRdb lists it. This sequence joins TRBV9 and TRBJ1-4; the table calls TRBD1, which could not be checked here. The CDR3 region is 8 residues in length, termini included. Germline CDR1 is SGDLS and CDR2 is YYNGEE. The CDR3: CASSVAAG.